This TCR beta chain was obtained from a study of shared clonotypes between healthy human individuals. General study points: Naive subsets usually exceeded memory subsets in estimated richness.

Sequencing used immunoSEQ multiplex PCR; TCRdb keeps in-frame clones, though not all of them. The sample holds around 2.3 million clones; approximately 94% are singletons and the top ten take 0.13%. This CDR3 spans 18 amino acids. In germline, CDR1 is LNHDA, CDR2 SQIVND (reference sequence). V gave up 9 bases and J gave up 0 bases; unmatched junction bases: 14. This clone was detected only once. Its specificity is not known. Healthy adults negative for HIV, lacking recent acute infections or vaccinations, served as donors. This chain joins TRBV19 and TRBJ1-5; TRBD1 matches at 10 bases. The sequenced sample was naive CD4+ T cells sorted from blood. Specified subset: CD45RA+ positively selected. The sequence was collected from a man aged 18 to 29 in good health. The CDR3 sequence: CASNYRDRGTHSNQPQHF. The CDR3 DNA sequence: TGTGCCAGCAATTATCGGGACAGGGGAACACATAGCAATCAGCCCCAGCATTTT. Supplemented by reference TRBV19 and TRBJ1-5, the full variable domain reads DGGITQSPKYLFRKEGQNVTLSCEQNLNHDAMYWYRQDPGQGLRLIYYSQIVNDFQKGDIAEGYSVSREKKESFPLTVTSAQKNPTAFYLCASNYRDRGTHSNQPQHFGDGTRLSIL.